This T cell receptor (beta chain) was obtained from a study of low-dose radiotherapy and immunotherapy resistance in tumors. Study-wide context: The schedule for Cohort 2 used 1 Gy per fraction every two weeks, which added up to 13 Gy over 26 weeks. Every two weeks, the protocol called for intravenous cyclophosphamide at 200 mg/m2. It was given one day before each radiation and immunotherapy administration.

As for time point: after trial treatment. The treatment: LDRT plus nivolumab, ipilimumab, low-dose cyclophosphamide and aspirin (RACIN trial). The study gave donors nivolumab, ipilimumab, aspirin, low-dose cyclophosphamide and low-dose radiotherapy. This clonotype was seen repeatedly, ten times or more. TRAV- and TRBV-specific primers primed first-strand cDNA, covering alpha and beta chains. Amplification of TCRs used a constant-region primer and V-primer adapter for around 20 PCR cycles. The authors amplified isolated mRNA by in vitro transcription. MiXCR, applied by TCRdb to the reads, yields one record per CDR3 protein. The data show some 94,000 distinct CDR3 sequences, more than 20% seen once. The receptor's source is a female donor with ovarian cancer. Sequences were derived from PBMCs, sampled after low-dose radiotherapy plus immunotherapy.

The CDR3 protein is CSASRVAGGAETQYF. The CDR3 region has the DNA TGCAGTGCTAGTAGGGTCGCGGGAGGCGCGGAGACCCAGTACTTC. The chain carries TRBV20-1 and TRBJ2-5, with 8 bases aligning to TRBD2. The CDR3 loop spans 15 amino acids. Germline values: CDR1 DFQATT, CDR2 SNEGSKA (reference sequence). V was pared by 3 bases and J by 5 bases, with 11 bases of the junction left unmatched.